This T cell receptor beta chain was documented in a study of T cell changes during pregnancy in multiple sclerosis. TCRdb keeps only in-frame clones here, not all; method: immunoSEQ multiplex PCR. The data show 54,000 or so clones, with roughly 93% seen just once and roughly 0.4% held by the top ten. Germline lookup yields CDR1 SGDLS and CDR2 YYNGEE. The CDR3 length is 18 residues. With V trimmed by 3 bases and J by 2 bases, 5 bases remained unmatched. The chain recombines TRBV9 with TRBJ2-2, with 15 bases matching TRBD2. The sequence came from a female donor with multiple sclerosis, enrolled in a pregnancy study. Here the sequenced sample was CD4+ T cells from peripheral blood mononuclear cells, taken before pregnancy. The DNA for the CDR3 is TGTGCCAGCAGCGCGCGGGGACTAGCGGGAGGCAACACCGGGGAGCTGTTTTTT. It is translated as CASSARGLAGGNTGELFF.